Included here is one T cell receptor beta chain sequence, with context. This clonotype was seen a handful of times. Its antigen has not been determined. No qualities accompany the bases; no much larger clone lies one base away. In the ophthalmopathy patients, disease was moderately to severely active, with a Clinical Activity Score of 3 or more, a NOSPECS grade of 4 or more, and a duration of less than 3 months. Patients with uncontrolled infections, other autoimmune diseases, pregnancy or lactation were excluded. Diagnoses were established on the basis of clinical symptoms, serum thyroxine and TRAb, thyroid ultrasound, and orbital computed tomography. Ficoll-Paque density gradient centrifugation was used to isolate PBMCs from around 9.1 ml of fresh peripheral blood. Total RNA was extracted using Trizol reagent, and RNA quality was assessed on an Agilent 2100 Bioanalyzer. The data are from a study of T cells in Graves' hyperthyroidism and ophthalmopathy (dated by TCRdb to between 2017 and 2020). In terms of the full investigation: Peripheral blood samples were taken at the time of initial diagnosis, prior to any treatment. TCR V-J signatures able to tell the groups apart were searched for in a discovery cohort of 100 patients, of whom more than 40 had Graves' ophthalmopathy and more than 55 had stable Graves' hyperthyroidism. Whether ophthalmopathy could be predicted prospectively was tested in an independent validation cohort made up of approximately 19 hyperthyroidism patients plus 17 patients who later progressed to ophthalmopathy. The 100 discovery patients were randomly split 7:3 into training and test sets. TCR Vbeta CDR3 sequencing of approximately 140 peripheral blood samples (over 40 ophthalmopathy, 75 to 80 hyperthyroidism and roughly 17 progressor patients) is reported in the paper. Following sampling, methimazole starting at 30 mg daily was given to hyperthyroidism patients, and high-dose intravenous methylprednisolone was given to ophthalmopathy patients. Thyroid tissue and blood T-cell repertoires from six Graves' hyperthyroidism patients were also compared in the study. The study at large found these results: In validation, the model predicted progression to ophthalmopathy with approximately 70% sensitivity and less than 80% specificity, a median of 6.5 months before onset. Most expanded thyroid clonotypes (frequency above 0.001) were also detected in blood, suggesting blood repertoires may reflect thyroid immune responses. Ophthalmopathy was separated from stable hyperthyroidism by a 13 V-J signature model, with approximately 90% sensitivity and about 81% specificity obtained in cross-validation and 80%/75% obtained in testing. No statistical method was used to set the sample size in advance, and investigators knew the group allocation.

Including the terminal cysteine and phenylalanine, the CDR3 comprises 12 residues. Only the CDR3 region is kept as DNA, spanning 36 bases read in frame from base 1. Relative to germline, V is 5 bases shorter and J is 8 bases shorter, with 7 bases between their ends. According to the germline V gene, CDR1 reads SNHLY and CDR2 reads FYNNEI. The TCR beta CDR3 regions were amplified from RNA transcripts. A first-round RT-PCR of the TCR CDR3 used the HTBI primer set with the Qiagen OneStep RT-PCR kit. Libraries were constructed in a second round of multiplex PCR, after which size selection and purification were carried out. The libraries were sequenced on an Illumina HiSeq2000 using paired-end 100 bp reads. In the paper's pipeline: SOAPnuke was used to process the raw data, throwing out any read that contained adapters or uncalled bases, had a mean Phred below 15, or lacked an exact constant-primer or identifier match. High-quality paired reads were merged with COPE v1.2.5, and unique nucleotide sequences were defined as clonotypes. Clonotypes were aligned to IMGT TRBV, TRBD and TRBJ reference segments using MiTCR v1.1. The analysis was restricted to V-J combinations with a frequency above 0.0001, which together covered just over 98% of the repertoires. A TCS score was defined as the ratio of F50 (clonal expansion) to E x V (chaos), with BLOSUM62-based TCRdist applied between CDR3 peptides within each V-J. Welch's t-statistics and random forest reduced around 520 V-J features to 13, which were used in a naive Bayes classifier (R e1071). The public reads were reprocessed in TCRdb via fastp at Q25 and MiXCR, keeping in-frame beta chains. All rows with the same CDR3 protein become a single entry with the most common DNA and genes. The V and J calls follow TCRdb's processing rather than the paper's. The sample table lists some 370,000 distinct CDR3 sequences, more than 12% of them with a count of one. Over 25% of the sample is in the top ten clones.

Source material: blood. The sequence is built from TRBV2 and TRBJ1-6; a tentative D call is TRBD1 (6 bases match). This TCR came from a man in his forties or fifties with Graves' ophthalmopathy. Here is the DNA: TGTGCCAGCAGTTCAGGGGATTCACCCCTCCACTTT. Its translation is CASSSGDSPLHF.